This T cell receptor (beta chain) stems from a study of shared clonotypes between healthy human individuals. In the study overall: Serving as donors were a couple of women and three men, whose ages spanned 18 to 49. Donors had three CD4 naive, three CD4 memory, two CD8 naive and one CD8 memory plate apiece.

Trimming at V came to 4 bases and at J to 4 bases, leaving 5 bases not matched to a gene. The CDR3 is 15 amino acids. CDR1 is MNHEY, CDR2 SMNVEV, per germline (reference sequence). Replicate PCRs run on sorted subsets employed roughly 190 ng DNA, approximately 30,000 T cell genomes. TCRdb's table, derived via immunoSEQ multiplex PCR, lists solely in-frame clones and lacks some. The sample has approximately 2.1 million clones; roughly 93% are singletons. Input material: naive CD4+ T cells from PBMCs. Subset noted: CD45RA+ positively selected. This TCR came from a man younger than 35 in good health. Some clones in this sample may be carry-over from other donors' samples. The gene calls are TRBV27 and TRBJ2-1; TRBD2 matches 9 bases. CDR3 sequence (DNA): TGTGCCAGCAGTTACTCTAGCGGGGATTACAATGAGCAGTTCTTC. It yields the protein CASSYSSGDYNEQFF.